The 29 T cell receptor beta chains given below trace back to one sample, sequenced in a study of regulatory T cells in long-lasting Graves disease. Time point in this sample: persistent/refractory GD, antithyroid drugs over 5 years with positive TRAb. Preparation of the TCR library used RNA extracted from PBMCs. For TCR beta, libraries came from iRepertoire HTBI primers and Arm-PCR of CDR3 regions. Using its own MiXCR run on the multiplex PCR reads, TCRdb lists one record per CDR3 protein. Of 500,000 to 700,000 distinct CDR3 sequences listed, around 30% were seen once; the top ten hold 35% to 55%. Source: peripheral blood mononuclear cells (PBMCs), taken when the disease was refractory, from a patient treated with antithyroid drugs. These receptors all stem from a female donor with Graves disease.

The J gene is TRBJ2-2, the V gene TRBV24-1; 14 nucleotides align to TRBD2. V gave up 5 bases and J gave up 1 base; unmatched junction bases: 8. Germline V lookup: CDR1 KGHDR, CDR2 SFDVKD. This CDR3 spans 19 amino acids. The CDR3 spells CATSAGTSGRGRNTGELFF. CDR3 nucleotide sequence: TGTGCCACCAGTGCAGGGACTAGCGGGAGAGGTCGGAACACCGGGGAGCTGTTTTTT.

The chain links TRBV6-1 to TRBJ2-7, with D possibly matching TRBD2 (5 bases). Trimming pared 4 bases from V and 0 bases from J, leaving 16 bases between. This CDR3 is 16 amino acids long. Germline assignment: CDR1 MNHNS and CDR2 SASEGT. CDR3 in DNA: TGTGCCAGCAGTGGCGTTCGGGGAGAGGGCTCCTACGAGCAGTACTTC. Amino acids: CASSGVRGEGSYEQYF.

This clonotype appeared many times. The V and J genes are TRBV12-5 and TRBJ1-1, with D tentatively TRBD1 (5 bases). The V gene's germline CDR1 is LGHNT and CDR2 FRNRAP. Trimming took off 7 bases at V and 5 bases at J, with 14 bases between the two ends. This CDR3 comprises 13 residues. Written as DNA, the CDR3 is TGTGCTAGTGAGTCGGGGGGGGAAACTGAAGCTTTCTTT. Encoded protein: CASESGGETEAFF.

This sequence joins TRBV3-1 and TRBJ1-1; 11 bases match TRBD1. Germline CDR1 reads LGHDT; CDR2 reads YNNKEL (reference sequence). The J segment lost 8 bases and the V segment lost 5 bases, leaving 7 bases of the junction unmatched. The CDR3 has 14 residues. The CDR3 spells CASSVTRTGGEAFF. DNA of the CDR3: TGTGCCAGCAGCGTTACGCGGACAGGGGGCGAAGCTTTCTTT.

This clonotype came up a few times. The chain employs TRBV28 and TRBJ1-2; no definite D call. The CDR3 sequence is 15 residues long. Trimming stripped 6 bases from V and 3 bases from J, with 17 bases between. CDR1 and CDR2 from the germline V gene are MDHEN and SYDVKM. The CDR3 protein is CASSPQTRVDYGYTF. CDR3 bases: TGTGCCAGCAGCCCCCAGACAAGGGTTGACTATGGCTACACCTTC.

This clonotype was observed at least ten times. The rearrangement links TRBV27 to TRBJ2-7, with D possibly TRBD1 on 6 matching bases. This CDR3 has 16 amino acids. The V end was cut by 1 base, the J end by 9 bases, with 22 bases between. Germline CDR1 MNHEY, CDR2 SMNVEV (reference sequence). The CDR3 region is CASSLYGGSNSYGQYF. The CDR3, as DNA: TGTGCCAGCAGTTTATATGGGGGCTCAAATTCGTATGGGCAGTACTTC.

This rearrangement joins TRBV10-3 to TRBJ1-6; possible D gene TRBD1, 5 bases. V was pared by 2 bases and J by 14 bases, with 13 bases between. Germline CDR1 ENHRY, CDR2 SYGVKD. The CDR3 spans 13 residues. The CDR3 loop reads CAISEGAAVALHF. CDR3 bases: TGTGCCATCAGTGAGGGGGCCGCCGTGGCCCTCCACTTT.

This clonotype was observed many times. The CDR3 reads CASSLGQTSAAFF. The CDR3 bases are TGTGCCAGCAGTTTGGGGCAGACGTCGGCTGCTTTCTTT. The chain uses TRBV12-3 or TRBV12-4 and TRBJ1-1; weak D call: TRBD1 (5 bases). The CDR3 has 13 residues. With 3 bases removed from V and 11 bases from J, the gap between germline ends came to 16 bases.

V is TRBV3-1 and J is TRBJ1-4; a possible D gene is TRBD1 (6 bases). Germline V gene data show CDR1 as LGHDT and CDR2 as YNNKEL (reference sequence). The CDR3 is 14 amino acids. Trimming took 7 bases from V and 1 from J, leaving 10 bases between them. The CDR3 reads CASKQGETNEKLFF. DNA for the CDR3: TGTGCCAGCAAACAGGGCGAAACTAATGAAAAACTGTTTTTT. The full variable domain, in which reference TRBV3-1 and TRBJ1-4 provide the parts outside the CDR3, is DTAVSQTPKYLVTQMGNDKSIKCEQNLGHDTMYWYKQDSKKFLKIMFSYNNKELIINETVPNRFSPKSPDKAHLNLHINSLELGDSAVYFCASKQGETNEKLFFGSGTQLSVL.

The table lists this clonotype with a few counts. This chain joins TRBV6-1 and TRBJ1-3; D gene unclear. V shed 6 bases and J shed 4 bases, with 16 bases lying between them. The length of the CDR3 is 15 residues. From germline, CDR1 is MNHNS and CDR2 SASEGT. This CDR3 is CASRRTVDWGNTIYF. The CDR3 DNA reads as TGTGCCAGCAGACGGACGGTAGATTGGGGAAACACCATATATTTT.

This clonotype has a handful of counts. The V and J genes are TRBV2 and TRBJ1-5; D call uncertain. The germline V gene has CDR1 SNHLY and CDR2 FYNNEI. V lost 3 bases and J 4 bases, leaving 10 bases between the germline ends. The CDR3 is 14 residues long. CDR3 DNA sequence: TGTGCCAGCAGTGATCTAACCGAGAATCAGCCCCAGCATTTT. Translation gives CASSDLTENQPQHF. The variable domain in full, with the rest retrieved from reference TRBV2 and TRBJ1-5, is EPEVTQTPSHQVTQMGQEVILRCVPISNHLYFYWYRQILGQKVEFLVSFYNNEISEKSEIFDDQFSVERPDGSNFTLKIRSTKLEDSAMYFCASSDLTENQPQHFGDGTRLSIL.

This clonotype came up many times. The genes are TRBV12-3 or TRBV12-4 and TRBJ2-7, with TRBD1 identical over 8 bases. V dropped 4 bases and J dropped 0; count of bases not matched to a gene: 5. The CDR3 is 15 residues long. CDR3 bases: TGTGCCAGCAGTTCCCGACAGGGGCGCTCCTACGAGCAGTACTTC. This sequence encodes CASSSRQGRSYEQYF.

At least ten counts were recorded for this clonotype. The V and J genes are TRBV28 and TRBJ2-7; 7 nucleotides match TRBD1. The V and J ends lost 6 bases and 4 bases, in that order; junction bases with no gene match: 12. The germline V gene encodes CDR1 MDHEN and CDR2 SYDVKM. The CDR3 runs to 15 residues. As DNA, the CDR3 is TGTGCCAGCAGGTCCCCGACACAGGGGTTATACGAGCAGTACTTC. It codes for CASRSPTQGLYEQYF.

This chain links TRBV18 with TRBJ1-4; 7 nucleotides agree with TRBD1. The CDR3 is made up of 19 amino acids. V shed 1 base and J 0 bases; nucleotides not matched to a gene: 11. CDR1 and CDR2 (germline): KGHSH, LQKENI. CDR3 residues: CASSPLPGQLNPTNEKLFF. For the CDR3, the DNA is TGTGCCAGCTCACCACTCCCGGGACAGCTAAATCCAACTAATGAAAAACTGTTTTTT.

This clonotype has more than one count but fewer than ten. The CDR3: CASSLQTSGYYEQYF. CDR3 bases: TGTGCCAGCAGCTTACAGACTAGCGGATACTACGAGCAGTACTTC. The genes are TRBV7-2 and TRBJ2-7; 9 bases map to TRBD2. CDR3 size: 15 residues. Germline CDR1 is SGHTA and CDR2 is FQGNSA. V shed 2 bases and J 3 bases; nucleotides not matched to a gene: 5.

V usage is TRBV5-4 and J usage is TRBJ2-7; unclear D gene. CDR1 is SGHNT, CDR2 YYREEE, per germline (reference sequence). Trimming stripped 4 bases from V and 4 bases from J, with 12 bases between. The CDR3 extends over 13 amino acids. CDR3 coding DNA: TGTGCCAGCAGCCCCGGGTCCCAATACGAGCAGTACTTC. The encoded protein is CASSPGSQYEQYF.

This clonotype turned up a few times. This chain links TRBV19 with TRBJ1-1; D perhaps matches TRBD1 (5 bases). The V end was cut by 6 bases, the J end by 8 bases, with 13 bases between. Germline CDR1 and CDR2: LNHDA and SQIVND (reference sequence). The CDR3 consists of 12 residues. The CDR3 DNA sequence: TGTGCCAGTAGCTTAGAGGGGATGGAAGCTTTCTTT. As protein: CASSLEGMEAFF.

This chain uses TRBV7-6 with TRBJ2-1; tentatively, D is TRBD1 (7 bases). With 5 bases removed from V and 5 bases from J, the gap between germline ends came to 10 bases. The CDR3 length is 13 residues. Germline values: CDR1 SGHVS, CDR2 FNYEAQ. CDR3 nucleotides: TGTGCCAGCAGCCGCGGGACAGACAATGAGCAGTTCTTC. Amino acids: CASSRGTDNEQFF. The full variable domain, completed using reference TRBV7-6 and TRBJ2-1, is GAGVSQSPRYKVTKRGQDVALRCDPISGHVSLYWYRQALGQGPEFLTYFNYEAQQDKSGLPNDRFSAERPEGSISTLTIQRTEQRDSAMYRCASSRGTDNEQFFGPGTRLTVL.

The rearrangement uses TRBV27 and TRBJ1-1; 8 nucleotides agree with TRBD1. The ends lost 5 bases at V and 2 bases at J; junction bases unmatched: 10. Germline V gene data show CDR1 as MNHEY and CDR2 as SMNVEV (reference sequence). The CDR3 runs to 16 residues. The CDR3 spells CASSPLWDRRNTEAFF. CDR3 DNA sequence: TGTGCCAGCAGTCCCCTCTGGGACAGGCGAAACACTGAAGCTTTCTTT.

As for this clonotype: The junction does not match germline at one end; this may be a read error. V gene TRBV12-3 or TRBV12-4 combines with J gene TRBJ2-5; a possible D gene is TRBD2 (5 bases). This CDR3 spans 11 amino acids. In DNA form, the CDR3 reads TGTGCCAGCAGTCAGAGGGAGATCCAGTACTTC. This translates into CASSQREIQYF.

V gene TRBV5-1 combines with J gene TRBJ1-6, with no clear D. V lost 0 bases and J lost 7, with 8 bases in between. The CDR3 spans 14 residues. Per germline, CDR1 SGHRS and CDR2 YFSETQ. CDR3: CASSLAGQNSPLHF. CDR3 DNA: TGCGCCAGCAGCTTGGCTGGGCAAAATTCACCCCTCCACTTT.

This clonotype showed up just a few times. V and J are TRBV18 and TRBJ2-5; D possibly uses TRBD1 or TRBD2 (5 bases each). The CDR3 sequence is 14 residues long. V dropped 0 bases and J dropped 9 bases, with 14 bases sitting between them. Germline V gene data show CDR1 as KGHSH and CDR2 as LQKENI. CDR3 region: CASSPPMGETAQYF. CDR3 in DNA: TGTGCCAGCTCACCACCTATGGGGGAGACCGCCCAGTACTTC.

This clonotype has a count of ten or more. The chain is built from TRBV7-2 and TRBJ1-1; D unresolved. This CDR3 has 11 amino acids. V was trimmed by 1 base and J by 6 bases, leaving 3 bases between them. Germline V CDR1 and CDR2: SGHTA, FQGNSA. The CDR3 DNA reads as TGTGCCAGCAGCTTAGGGTCTGAAGCTTTCTTT. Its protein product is CASSLGSEAFF.

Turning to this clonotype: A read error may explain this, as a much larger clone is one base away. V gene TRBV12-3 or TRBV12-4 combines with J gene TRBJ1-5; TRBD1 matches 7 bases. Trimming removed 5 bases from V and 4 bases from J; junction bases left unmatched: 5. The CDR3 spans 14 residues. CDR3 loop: CASSATTGNQPQHF. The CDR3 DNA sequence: TGTGCCAGCAGTGCTACGACAGGGAATCAGCCCCAGCATTTT.

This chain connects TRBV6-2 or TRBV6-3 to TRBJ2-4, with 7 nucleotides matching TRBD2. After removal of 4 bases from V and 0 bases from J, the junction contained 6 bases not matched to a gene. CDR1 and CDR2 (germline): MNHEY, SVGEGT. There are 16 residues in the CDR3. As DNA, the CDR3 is TGTGCCAGCAGTTCGGGACTACGGTTAGCCAAAAACATTCAGTACTTC. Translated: CASSSGLRLAKNIQYF.

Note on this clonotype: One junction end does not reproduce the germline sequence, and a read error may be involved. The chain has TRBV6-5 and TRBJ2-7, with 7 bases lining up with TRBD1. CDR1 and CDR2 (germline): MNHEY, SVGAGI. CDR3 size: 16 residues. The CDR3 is CAGSYTRLGGAYEQYF. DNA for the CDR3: TGTGCCGGCAGTTACACCAGATTAGGGGGCGCGTACGAGCAGTACTTC.

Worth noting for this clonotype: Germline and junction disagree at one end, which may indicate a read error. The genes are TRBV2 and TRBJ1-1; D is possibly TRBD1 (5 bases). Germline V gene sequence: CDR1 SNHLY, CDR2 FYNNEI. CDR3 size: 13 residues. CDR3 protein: CASSSDRHTEALF. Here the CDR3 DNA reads TGTGCCAGCAGCTCAGACAGACACACTGAAGCTCTCTTT.

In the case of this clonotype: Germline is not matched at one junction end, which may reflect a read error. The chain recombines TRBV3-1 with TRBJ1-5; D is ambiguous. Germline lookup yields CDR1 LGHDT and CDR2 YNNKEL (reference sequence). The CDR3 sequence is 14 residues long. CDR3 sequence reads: CAGSQFKGIQPQHF. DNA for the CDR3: TGTGCCGGCAGCCAATTCAAGGGCATTCAGCCCCAGCATTTT.

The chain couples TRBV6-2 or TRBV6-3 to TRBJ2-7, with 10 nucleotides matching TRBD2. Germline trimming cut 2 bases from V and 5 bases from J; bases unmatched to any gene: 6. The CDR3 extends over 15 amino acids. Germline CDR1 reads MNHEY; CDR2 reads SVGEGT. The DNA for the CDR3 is TGTGCCAGCAGTTACACGGCTCTAGCGGGAGACGAGCAGTACTTC. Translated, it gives CASSYTALAGDEQYF.